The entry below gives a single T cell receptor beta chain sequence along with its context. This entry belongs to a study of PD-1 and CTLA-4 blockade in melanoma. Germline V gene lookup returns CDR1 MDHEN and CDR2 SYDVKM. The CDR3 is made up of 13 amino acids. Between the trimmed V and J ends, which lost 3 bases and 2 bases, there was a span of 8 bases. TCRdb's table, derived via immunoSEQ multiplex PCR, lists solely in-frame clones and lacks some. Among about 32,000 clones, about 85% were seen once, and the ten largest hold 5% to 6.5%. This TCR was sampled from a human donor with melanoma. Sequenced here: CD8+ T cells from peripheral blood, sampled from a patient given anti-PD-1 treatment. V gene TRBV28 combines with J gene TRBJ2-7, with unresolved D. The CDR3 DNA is TGTGCCAGCAGTTTGCCCATCGCCTACGAGCAGTACTTC. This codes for CASSLPIAYEQYF.